The rows below give T cell receptor beta chains drawn from one sample of a study of Ad26.COV2.S vaccination and SARS-CoV-2 variants. Sequencing was performed with immunoSEQ multiplex PCR; in TCRdb, only in-frame clones are kept and a portion is missing. The sample carries roughly 300,000 clones, 75% to 90% recorded once. Sequenced material: peripheral blood, taken in a trial of Ad26.COV2.S vaccine versus placebo. The receptors here all came from a person aged 18 to 65 who received the Ad26.COV2.S COVID-19 vaccine or a placebo. CDR3s include the opening cysteine and the closing phenylalanine or tryptophan. D genes are given only for firm matches. Some rows mark clone size as missing; the rest say once, few, many or name a class of expanded clone.

D	V	size	J	CDR3	DNA
NA	TRBV5-4	NA	TRBJ1-1	CASSVQADTEAFF	TGTGCCAGCAGCGTTCAGGCTGACACTGAAGCTTTCTTT
NA	TRBV7-2	NA	TRBJ2-3	CASSYERSDTQYF	TGTGCCAGCAGCTACGAACGATCAGATACGCAGTATTTT
NA	TRBV4-2	NA	TRBJ1-2	CASSQESTWIHYGYTF	TGTGCCAGCAGCCAAGAATCTACGTGGATTCACTATGGCTACACCTTC
NA	TRBV2	many	TRBJ2-1	CASRTGGTTEQFF	TGTGCCAGCAGAACCGGTGGGACAACTGAGCAGTTCTTC
TRBD1	TRBV5-1	NA	TRBJ2-5	CASSRDSQETQYF	TGCGCCAGCAGCCGGGACAGCCAAGAGACCCAGTACTTC
NA	TRBV24-1	NA	TRBJ2-1	CATSDLHGASSYNEQFF	TGTGCCACCAGTGATTTGCACGGGGCCAGCTCCTACAATGAGCAGTTCTTC
TRBD2	TRBV7-2	NA	TRBJ2-3	CASSWGGLAPDTQYF	TGTGCCAGCAGCTGGGGGGGTTTAGCGCCAGATACGCAGTATTTT
TRBD2	TRBV4-1	NA	TRBJ2-1	CASSQASGRLISSYNEQFF	TGCGCCAGCAGCCAAGCGAGCGGGAGGCTAATTAGCTCCTACAATGAGCAGTTCTTC
NA	TRBV4-1	once	TRBJ1-2	CASSQGPGWDGYTF	TGCGCCAGCAGCCAAGGGCCAGGCTGGGATGGCTACACCTTC
NA	TRBV19	once	TRBJ1-4	CASSISLFGGGEKLFF	TGTGCCAGTAGTATCTCTTTGTTCGGCGGGGGGGAAAAACTGTTTTTT
TRBD1	TRBV5-5	NA	TRBJ1-6	CASSPRVGTENSPLHF	TGTGCCAGCAGCCCGCGAGTAGGGACAGAGAATTCACCCCTCCACTTT
NA	TRBV18	once	TRBJ2-1	CASSPEQGGYNEQFF	TGTGCCAGCTCACCAGAACAGGGAGGCTACAATGAGCAGTTCTTC
NA	TRBV29-1	NA	TRBJ1-1	CSAEVDTTNTEAFF	TGCAGCGCCGAAGTGGACACAACGAACACTGAAGCTTTCTTT
TRBD1	TRBV29-1	NA	TRBJ1-2	CSVGRQGVHYGYTF	TGCAGCGTGGGGAGACAGGGGGTGCACTATGGCTACACCTTC
NA	TRBV5-1	NA	TRBJ2-5	CASSLEGNQETQYF	TGCGCCAGCAGCTTAGAGGGAAACCAAGAGACCCAGTACTTC
TRBD2	TRBV9	NA	TRBJ2-7	CASSPKRGTGLAGVRYEQYF	TGTGCCAGCAGCCCCAAGAGGGGCACCGGACTAGCGGGAGTACGGTACGAGCAGTACTTC
TRBD1	TRBV5-5	NA	TRBJ2-7	CASSFRTGKPYEQYF	TGTGCCAGCAGCTTTCGGACAGGAAAACCCTACGAGCAGTACTTC
NA	TRBV9	NA	TRBJ2-7	CASSPGDTYYEQYF	TGTGCCAGCAGCCCCGGGGACACTTACTACGAGCAGTACTTC
NA	TRBV3-1/TRBV3-2	NA	TRBJ1-1	CASSQAQGEAFF	TGTGCCAGCAGCCAAGCGCAGGGTGAAGCTTTCTTT
NA	TRBV4-3	NA	TRBJ1-6	CASSHQWGEDSPLHF	TGCGCCAGCAGCCACCAGTGGGGAGAGGATTCACCCCTCCACTTT
NA	TRBV7-2	NA	TRBJ2-7	CASSRTTSYEQYF	TGTGCCAGCAGCCGGACTACCTCCTACGAGCAGTACTTC
NA	TRBV3-1/TRBV3-2	few	TRBJ2-5	CASSQGRGGETQYF	TGTGCCAGCAGCCAAGGCAGGGGCGGAGAGACCCAGTACTTC
NA	TRBV12-3/TRBV12-4	NA	TRBJ2-7	CASSPHYEQYF	TGTGCCAGCAGCCCGCACTACGAGCAGTACTTC
NA	TRBV10-3	NA	TRBJ2-5	CAISENQETQYF	TGTGCCATCAGTGAGAACCAAGAGACCCAGTACTTC
TRBD1	TRBV30	NA	TRBJ1-1	CAWSPGQVVNTEAFF	TGTGCCTGGAGTCCTGGACAGGTCGTGAACACTGAAGCTTTCTTT
NA	TRBV7-8	NA	TRBJ1-4	CASSSPGGHEKLFF	TGTGCCAGCAGCTCACCGGGGGGCCATGAAAAACTGTTTTTT
NA	TRBV4-1	NA	TRBJ2-1	CASSQEYDNYNEQFF	TGCGCCAGCAGCCAAGAATACGACAACTACAATGAGCAGTTCTTC
NA	TRBV18	NA	TRBJ2-2	CASSPPVDTGELFF	TGTGCCAGCTCACCTCCGGTGGACACCGGGGAGCTGTTTTTT
TRBD2	TRBV2	NA	TRBJ2-3	CASSATSGVSTDTQYF	TGTGCCAGCAGTGCAACTAGCGGGGTCAGCACAGATACGCAGTATTTT
NA	TRBV4-1	NA	TRBJ1-1	CASSQVGDTEAFF	TGCGCCAGCAGCCAAGTGGGGGACACTGAAGCTTTCTTT
TRBD1	TRBV5-1	NA	TRBJ1-1	CASSSGPTGDGAEAFF	TGCGCCAGCAGCTCGGGGCCCACAGGGGACGGTGCTGAAGCTTTCTTT
NA	TRBV5-1	NA	TRBJ2-1	CASSLSRNNEQFF	TGCGCCAGCAGCTTGAGCAGAAACAATGAGCAGTTCTTC
NA	TRBV5-1	NA	TRBJ2-1	CASSWTANVYNEQFF	TGCGCCAGCAGCTGGACAGCCAACGTCTACAATGAGCAGTTCTTC
NA	TRBV19	once	TRBJ2-2	CASTSIAVTNTGELFF	TGTGCCAGTACTTCGATAGCGGTAACGAACACCGGGGAGCTGTTTTTT
TRBD2	TRBV5-1	few	TRBJ2-1	CASSLSGSGGNEQFF	TGCGCCAGCAGCCTTAGCGGGAGTGGTGGAAATGAGCAGTTCTTC
NA	TRBV6-6	NA	TRBJ1-1	CASSYEGPTEAFF	TGTGCCAGCAGTTACGAAGGGCCCACTGAAGCTTTCTTT
NA	TRBV11-1	NA	TRBJ2-7	CASSPSIGASYEQYF	TGTGCCAGCAGCCCCTCGATAGGGGCGTCCTACGAGCAGTACTTC
TRBD1	TRBV10-3	NA	TRBJ1-2	CAISRQGSGGYTF	TGTGCCATCAGTAGACAGGGGAGCGGTGGCTACACCTTC
NA	TRBV28	NA	TRBJ1-2	CASSERAGYGYTF	TGTGCCAGCAGTGAAAGGGCGGGATATGGCTACACCTTC
NA	TRBV7-9	NA	TRBJ2-4	CASSLAGVGDIQYF	TGTGCCAGCAGCTTAGCAGGGGTCGGGGACATTCAGTACTTC
NA	TRBV10-3	NA	TRBJ2-2	CAIRGDTLHTGELFF	TGTGCCATCAGGGGGGACACACTTCACACCGGGGAGCTGTTTTTT
TRBD2	TRBV28	NA	TRBJ2-1	CASSLGGLAGRNEQFF	TGTGCCAGCAGTTTAGGCGGACTAGCGGGACGGAATGAGCAGTTCTTC
TRBD1	TRBV6-2/TRBV6-3	NA	TRBJ2-1	CASSYPEGDRVEQFF	TGTGCCAGCAGTTACCCCGAGGGTGACAGGGTCGAGCAGTTCTTC
NA	TRBV19	NA	TRBJ2-7	CASSIVGVSYEQYF	TGTGCCAGTAGTATCGTCGGGGTCTCCTACGAGCAGTACTTC
NA	TRBV5-8	NA	TRBJ2-1	CASSLAMSGVNEQFF	TGTGCCAGCAGCTTGGCCATGTCGGGGGTAAATGAGCAGTTCTTC
NA	TRBV15	NA	TRBJ2-2	CATSRDPRAPTGELFF	TGTGCCACCAGCAGAGATCCCAGGGCCCCCACCGGGGAGCTGTTTTTT
NA	TRBV7-6	NA	TRBJ1-1	CASSPFGGLNTEAFF	TGTGCCAGCAGTCCCTTCGGCGGCCTGAACACTGAAGCTTTCTTT
NA	TRBV3-1/TRBV3-2	NA	TRBJ1-2	CASSQNRAGRYGYTF	TGTGCCAGCAGCCAGAATCGGGCCGGGCGCTATGGCTACACCTTC
NA	TRBV18	NA	TRBJ1-1	CASSPVTQNTEAFF	TGTGCCAGCTCACCAGTGACACAGAACACTGAAGCTTTCTTT
NA	TRBV27	NA	TRBJ2-6	CASSHSLFRGVKYSGANVLTF	TGTGCCAGCAGTCACTCACTATTCAGGGGGGTAAAATACTCTGGGGCCAACGTCCTGACTTTC
TRBD1	TRBV18	NA	TRBJ2-3	CASSPLGTGVTDTQYF	TGTGCCAGCTCACCCCTCGGGACAGGGGTTACAGATACGCAGTATTTT
TRBD1	TRBV15	NA	TRBJ2-5	CATSRDPRTGAMQETQYF	TGTGCCACCAGCAGAGATCCCCGGACAGGGGCTATGCAAGAGACCCAGTACTTC